This T cell receptor beta chain was observed in a study of blood T cells in healthy people across ages. The study's findings and limits: Naive CD4+ cells and diversity were both higher in long-lived donors than in aged donors.

Trimming took off 6 bases at V and 6 bases at J, with 15 bases between the two ends. The germline CDR1 and CDR2 sequences are MNHEY and SMNVEV (reference sequence). This CDR3 has 14 residues. The second PCR ran roughly 7 to 12 cycles with a sample-barcoded 5' primer and J-beta primers. TCRdb itself ran the 5' RACE reads through MiXCR, one entry per CDR3 protein. This table holds about 1.5 million distinct CDR3 sequences, 40% to 50% found once. A single count supports this clonotype. Its antigen remains unknown. This clonotype was obtained from a woman under 30 in good health. The sequenced sample consisted of blood. V usage is TRBV27 and J usage is TRBJ1-5; D gene unclear. In DNA, the CDR3 is TGTGCCAGCAGAAGTGGTGGCTTGACTCAGCCCCAGCATTTT. The encoded protein is CASRSGGLTQPQHF.